The clone carrying this T cell receptor (beta chain) was seen a few times. Its antigen is currently unknown. This sample was taken from a study of cytomegalovirus exposure and HLA in healthy donors. Whole-study results and caveats: TCR beta sequences reportedly predicted most subjects' HLA-A and HLA-B alleles accurately. It was taken for granted in presence/absence analyses that sequencing depth across donors was roughly uniform. Earlier analysis yielded a pattern in which most TCR beta V segments were productive about 90% or about 30% of the time. Later work found most CMV-associated TCR beta chains apparently HLA-restricted.

This CDR3 is built from 14 residues. V lost 5 bases, J lost 7 bases, and 17 bases lay in between. Germline V gene data show CDR1 as SGHNT and CDR2 as YENEEA. Amplification used 60 Vbeta primers and 13 Jbeta primers. Repertoires were generated with immunoSEQ multiplex PCR, while TCRdb's copy carries only in-frame clones and drops some. The sample has approximately 180,000 clones; roughly 80% are singletons. The clonotype comes from a man aged 25-45 years in good health and CMV-seropositive. The material sequenced was PBMCs. The chain joins TRBV11-3 to TRBJ2-5, with D maybe TRBD1 (6 bases). CDR3 protein: CASSQGTGLGTQYF. CDR3 DNA: TGTGCCAGCAGCCAGGGGACCGGGTTGGGGACCCAGTACTTC.